Ten or more counts support the clone carrying this TCR beta chain. What it recognizes is unknown. This sample is part of a study of T cells in Graves' hyperthyroidism and ophthalmopathy. Germline CDR1 is MNHNS and CDR2 is SASEGT. This CDR3 region has 14 residues. V lost 6 bases and J lost 0, with 11 bases in between. Study-wide results and limits: Ophthalmopathy cases were set apart from stable hyperthyroidism by a 13 V-J model.

The CDR3 regions of TCR beta were amplified from RNA transcripts. First-round RT-PCR targeting the TCR CDR3 was performed with the HTBI primer set. TCRdb reprocessed the multiplex PCR reads via MiXCR and lists one record per CDR3 protein. The sample holds some 580,000 distinct CDR3 sequences, 15% to 20% seen once. Reasons for excluding patients were uncontrolled infection, other autoimmune disease, pregnancy or lactation. Isolation of PBMCs was performed on 8 to 10 ml fresh peripheral blood. The source of this sequence is a woman aged 35 to 49 with Graves' ophthalmopathy. The chain links TRBV6-1 to TRBJ1-1; tentatively, D is TRBD1 (5 bases). The sequencing input was blood. CDR3 sequence: CASRYGAMNTEAFF. The CDR3 nucleotides read TGTGCCAGCAGATATGGGGCCATGAACACTGAAGCTTTCTTT.